A single sample gave rise to the 25 T cell receptor delta chains below, sequenced in a study of gamma-delta T cells after stem cell transplantation. TCRdb re-called the RT-PCR reads using CATT. The sample consists of around 1,700 delta-chain clones, approximately 8.4% of them appearing once. Sequenced input: gamma-delta T cells. Source of these receptors: a human donor. It is not recorded whose cells these are; they may come from a transplant donor.

This clone was counted between two and nine times. This chain links TRDV2 with TRDJ1; 12 bases match TRDD3. J was trimmed by 4 bases and V by 5 bases; bases with no gene match: 13. The germline CDR1 and CDR2 sequences are GEAIGNYY and EKD. This CDR3 is 17 amino acids long. The CDR3 nucleotides are TGTGCCTGTGTATCCCTGGGGGATACGGTTGTCGGCGATAAACTCATCTTT. Its translation is CACVSLGDTVVGDKLIF.

As to this clone: This DNA's translation and the protein TCRdb lists, from a much larger clone, do not match at residue 9, likely due to a read error; the protein shown is translated from the DNA. V is TRDV2 and J is TRDJ1, with D perhaps matching TRDD3 (5 bases). Trimming cost V 3 bases and J 0 bases, with 16 bases left between them. Looked up from germline, CDR1 is GEAIGNYY and CDR2 is EKD. The CDR3 runs to 16 residues. CDR3 in DNA: TGTGCCTGTGACGACCTAGGGGGCCACTACACCGATAAACTCATCTTT. Its translation is CACDDLGGHYTDKLIF.

This clone was counted between two and nine times. The TCRdb protein comes from a much larger clone and disagrees with this DNA's translation at residue 5, likely due to a read error; the protein given here is derived from the DNA. The chain has TRDV2 and TRDJ1, with TRDD3 matching over 12 bases. This CDR3 region has 18 residues. Unmatched junction bases numbered 17, after V lost 9 bases and J lost 1 base. Germline-derived CDR1 and CDR2 are GEAIGNYY and EKD. The DNA for the CDR3 is TGTGCCCTCATCTGCCTGGCTGGGGGATACGGGTCCACCGATAAACTCATCTTT. Its translation: CALICLAGGYGSTDKLIF.

By share, this clone counts as medium-sized. The chain combines TRDV2 with TRDJ1; 10 bases match TRDD3. This CDR3 has 22 amino acids. V was pared by 1 base and J by 3 bases, with 25 bases of the junction left unmatched. Germline V gene lookup returns CDR1 GEAIGNYY and CDR2 EKD. The CDR3 nucleotides read TGTGCCTGTGACACTGTGAAGGAGAACTGGGGGATTTTAACGAAAACTTCCGATAAACTCATCTTT. Protein product: CACDTVKENWGILTKTSDKLIF.

This clone was seen only a few times. The chain is built from TRDV2 and TRDJ1; D gene unclear. Germline V lookup: CDR1 GEAIGNYY, CDR2 EKD. The ends were cut back, 1 base at V and 0 bases at J, with 17 bases in the middle. The CDR3 runs to 17 residues. CDR3 in DNA: TGTGCCTGTGACACTCTGGTGGCGGGCGGGTACACCGATAAACTCATCTTT. Translation: CACDTLVAGGYTDKLIF.

The chain joins TRDV2 to TRDJ1; D is perhaps TRDD3 (6 bases). Trimming removed 1 base from V and 0 bases from J, with 14 bases in between. The length of the CDR3 is 16 residues. The germline CDR1 and CDR2 sequences are GEAIGNYY and EKD. The CDR3 nucleotides read TGTGCCTGTGACACGTTGGGGGCTACGAACACCGATAAACTCATCTTT. This codes for CACDTLGATNTDKLIF.

This clone is large by share. The chain combines TRDV2 with TRDJ1; 10 bases are shared with TRDD3. CDR1 is GEAIGNYY and CDR2 is EKD in the germline V gene. There are 16 residues in the CDR3. The junction had 7 bases not matched to a gene; V was cut back by 0 bases and J by 4 bases. The CDR3 loop reads CACDTVLLGDVDKLIF. For the CDR3, the DNA is TGTGCCTGTGACACCGTCCTACTGGGGGATGTCGATAAACTCATCTTT.

This clone was seen a few times. The CDR3 loop is CACDTLGDYNTDKLIF. CDR3 nucleotide sequence: TGTGCCTGTGACACCCTGGGGGACTATAACACCGATAAACTCATCTTT. This chain uses TRDV2 with TRDJ1; 8 bases map to TRDD3. With 0 bases clipped from V and 0 bases from J, the junction kept 5 bases outside the gene matches. The CDR3 runs 16 residues. CDR1 and CDR2 from the germline V gene are GEAIGNYY and EKD.

With respect to this clone: This is likely an artifact of a read error, given a far larger clone one base away. This chain links TRDV2 with TRDJ1; 8 bases match TRDD3. The length of the CDR3 is 17 residues. The germline gives CDR1 GEAIGNYY, CDR2 EKD. The J segment lost 1 base and the V segment lost 5 bases, leaving 14 bases of the junction unmatched. CDR3 coding DNA: TGTGCCTGTGGCCCGATACTGGGGGCCACCTCCACCGATAAACTCATCTTT. Its translation is CACGPILGATSTDKLIF.

Details on this clone: A far bigger clonotype differs at one base, so this is likely a read error. This CDR3 is also generated by other DNA sequences in the sample. The rearrangement links TRDV2 to TRDJ1, with 12 bases lining up with TRDD3. In germline, CDR1 is GEAIGNYY, CDR2 EKD. The CDR3 runs 23 residues. The chain's CDR3 is CACDSIPEAGGYAGQGYTDKLIF. The CDR3 DNA sequence: TGTGCCTGTGACTCCATTCCCGAGGCTGGGGGATACGCAGGTCAGGGGTACACCGACAAACTCATCTTT.

The chain has TRDV2 and TRDJ1; 7 bases are shared with TRDD3. Per germline, CDR1 GEAIGNYY and CDR2 EKD. This CDR3 has 20 amino acids. V lost 1 base to trimming and J lost 0 bases; unmatched junction nucleotides: 19. DNA of the CDR3: TGTGCCTGTGACACTCTACGTACCGCGCTGGGGGCTCAGTACACCGATAAACTCATCTTT. As protein: CACDTLRTALGAQYTDKLIF.

On this clone: A read error is likely here: a far larger clone is one base away. V and J are TRDV2 and TRDJ1; possibly TRDD3 for D (5 bases). The CDR3 is made up of 17 amino acids. Germline V lookup: CDR1 GEAIGNYY, CDR2 EKD. The V end was cut by 0 bases, the J end by 0 bases, with 16 bases between. The CDR3 nucleotides read TGTGCCTGTGACACCGTGGAGATACTTGGGGACACCGATAAACTCATCTTT. Its protein is CACDTVEILGDTDKLIF.

This clone was seen only a few times. This probably arose from a read error, given a far larger clone one base away. Other DNA sequences within the sample encode an identical CDR3. The chain combines TRDV2 with TRDJ3, with TRDD3 matching over 10 bases. From germline, CDR1 is GEAIGNYY and CDR2 EKD. The CDR3 is 19 amino acids. With 1 base clipped from V and 0 bases from J, the junction kept 5 bases outside the gene matches. In DNA, the CDR3 is TGTGCCTGTGACACTGTGGGGGATACACTCTCCTGGGACACCCGACAGATGTTTTTC. It is translated as CACDTVGDTLSWDTRQMFF.

With regard to this clone: Since a far larger clone is one base different, this is likely a read error. Other DNA sequences of this sample code for an identical CDR3. V usage is TRDV2 and J usage is TRDJ1; TRDD3 matches at 7 bases. The V gene's germline CDR1 is GEAIGNYY and CDR2 EKD. The CDR3 is 18 amino acids. The CDR3 nucleotides are TGTGCCTGCGACACCGTGTCTGGGGGTCCCCCTCTGGGCGATAAACTCATCTTT. Protein sequence: CACDTVSGGPPLGDKLIF.

By share, this clone counts as medium-sized. With a much larger clone just one base away, this may be a read error. The chain employs TRDV2 and TRDJ1; 7 bases fit TRDD3. Germline CDR1 and CDR2: GEAIGNYY and EKD. V gave up 5 bases and J gave up 1 base; unmatched junction bases: 15. This CDR3 has 17 residues. This CDR3 reads CACVSLGAWGSTDKLIF. CDR3 nucleotide sequence: TGTGCCTGTGTATCCCTGGGGGCTTGGGGGTCCACCGATAAACTCATCTTT.

By proportion, this clone is medium-sized. The V gene is TRDV2, the J gene TRDJ1; 11 positions match TRDD3. Germline lookup yields CDR1 GEAIGNYY and CDR2 EKD. CDR3 length: 17 amino acids. V gave up 3 bases and J gave up 0 bases; unmatched junction bases: 8. The CDR3 DNA reads TGTGCCTGTGACGGGCTGGGGGATACTTTTGACACCGATAAACTCATCTTT. This codes for CACDGLGDTFDTDKLIF.

This clone ranks as medium-sized. This sample also contains other DNA sequences that code for the same CDR3. The chain is built from TRDV2 and TRDJ1; D ambiguous. There are 15 residues in the CDR3. V shed 0 bases and J shed 8 bases, with 18 bases lying between them. Germline values: CDR1 GEAIGNYY, CDR2 EKD. CDR3 sequence reads: CACDTVGLPIGKLIF. The DNA of the CDR3 is TGTGCCTGTGACACCGTAGGACTGCCCATAGGGAAACTCATCTTT.

Regarding this clone: The translation of this DNA and the TCRdb protein of a much larger clone differ at residue 4, probably owing to a read error; the protein shown here is translated from the DNA. The chain's CDR3 is CACETVTGGTTYTDKLIF. Written as DNA, the CDR3 is TGTGCCTGTGAAACCGTCACTGGGGGAACGACGTACACCGATAAACTCATCTTT. This chain connects TRDV2 to TRDJ1; 9 bases are a match to TRDD3. Germline-derived CDR1 and CDR2 are GEAIGNYY and EKD. This CDR3 is built from 18 residues. The V gene end was trimmed by 4 bases and the J gene end by 0 bases; junction bases not matched to a gene: 14.

Note on this clone: This may come from a read error, since a much larger clone is one base off. The chain couples TRDV2 to TRDJ1, with 7 bases that match TRDD3. The CDR3 consists of 18 residues. Per the germline V gene, CDR1 is GEAIGNYY and CDR2 is EKD. The V gene end was trimmed by 0 bases and the J gene end by 0 bases; junction bases not matched to a gene: 12. In DNA, the CDR3 is TGTGCCTGTGACACCGTAACTGGGGACCTGGTGTACACCGATAAACTCATCTTT. This encodes CACDTVTGDLVYTDKLIF.

This clone was detected a few times. This may stem from a read error, because a much larger clone lies one nucleotide away. This chain uses TRDV2 with TRDJ1; 8 bases fit TRDD3. CDR3 length equals 14 residues. Per germline, CDR1 GEAIGNYY and CDR2 EKD. With 3 bases clipped from V and 10 bases from J, the junction kept 12 bases outside the gene matches. The CDR3 nucleotides read TGTGCCTGTGACCGACTGGGGGCTACGCTCGGACTCATCTTT. It specifies CACDRLGATLGLIF.

Note on this clone: This DNA's translation differs at residue 5 from TCRdb's protein, which comes from a much larger clone; a read error is likely, and the protein shown is translated from the DNA. The rearrangement links TRDV2 to TRDJ1; TRDD3 matches at 10 bases. Germline CDR1 reads GEAIGNYY; CDR2 reads EKD. J was trimmed by 1 base and V by 3 bases; bases with no gene match: 13. This CDR3 has 18 residues. Written as DNA, the CDR3 is TGTGCCTGTGACCCCGTTGTACTGGGGGATTCCGGCACCGATAAACTCATCTTT. It specifies CACDPVVLGDSGTDKLIF.

A remark on this clone: Given a much more abundant clone one base away, this may be a read error. In DNA, the CDR3 is TGTGCCTGTGACACTGTACTCTACACCGATAAACCCATCTTT. It is translated as CACDTVLYTDKPIF. The chain uses TRDV2 and TRDJ1; D is unclear. The CDR3 contains 14 residues. In germline, CDR1 is GEAIGNYY, CDR2 EKD.

This clone is labeled as medium-sized. This sample includes further DNA sequences coding for the same CDR3. The chain uses TRDV2 and TRDJ1; 7 bases align to TRDD3. Germline CDR1 is GEAIGNYY and CDR2 is EKD. Trimming at V came to 4 bases and at J to 1 base, leaving 17 bases not matched to a gene. The length of the CDR3 is 18 residues. CDR3 nucleotides: TGTGCCTGTGATGTTCTCCGGGGGATGACGGAACCCACCGATAAACTCATCTTT. Protein: CACDVLRGMTEPTDKLIF.

This clone is labeled medium-sized. A much larger clone sits a single nucleotide away, making a read error possible. The same CDR3 can be traced to other DNA sequences in this sample. V is TRDV2 and J is TRDJ3; 12 nucleotides match TRDD3. Germline assignment: CDR1 GEAIGNYY and CDR2 EKD. This CDR3 spans 23 amino acids. V trimming: 2 bases; J trimming: 0 bases; junction bases outside the gene matches: 16. The CDR3 region is CACDIVLTGGYPVGSWDTRQMFF. The CDR3 region has the DNA TGTGCCTGTGACATCGTGTTGACTGGGGGATACCCTGTTGGCTCCTGGGACACCCGACAGATGTTTTTC.

This clone was seen only a few times. The rearrangement joins TRDV2 to TRDJ1, with 8 positions matching TRDD3. CDR1 GEAIGNYY and CDR2 EKD come from the germline V gene. The V segment lost 0 bases and the J segment 0 bases; nucleotides outside the gene matches: 11. The CDR3 is 18 residues long. Here the CDR3 DNA reads TGTGCCTGTGACACCGTGTTACTGGGGGCTCAGTACACCGATAAACTCATCTTT. Translated: CACDTVLLGAQYTDKLIF.